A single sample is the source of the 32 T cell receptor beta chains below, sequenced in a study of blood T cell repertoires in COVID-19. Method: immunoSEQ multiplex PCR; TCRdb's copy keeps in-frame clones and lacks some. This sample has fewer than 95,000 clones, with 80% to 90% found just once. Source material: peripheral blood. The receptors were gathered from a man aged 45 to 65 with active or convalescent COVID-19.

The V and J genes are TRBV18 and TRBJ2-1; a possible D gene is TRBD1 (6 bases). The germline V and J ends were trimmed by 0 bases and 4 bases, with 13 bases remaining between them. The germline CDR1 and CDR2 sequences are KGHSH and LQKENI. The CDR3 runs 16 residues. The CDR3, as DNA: TGTGCCAGCTCACCACCCACAGGGTTTTCGTACAATGAGCAGTTCTTC. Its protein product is CASSPPTGFSYNEQFF.

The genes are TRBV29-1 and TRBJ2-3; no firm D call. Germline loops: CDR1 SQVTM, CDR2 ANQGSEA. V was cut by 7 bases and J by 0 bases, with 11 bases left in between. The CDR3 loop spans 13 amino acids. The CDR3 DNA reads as TGCAGCGCTAAGCTGATTAGCACAGATACGCAGTATTTT. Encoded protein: CSAKLISTDTQYF.

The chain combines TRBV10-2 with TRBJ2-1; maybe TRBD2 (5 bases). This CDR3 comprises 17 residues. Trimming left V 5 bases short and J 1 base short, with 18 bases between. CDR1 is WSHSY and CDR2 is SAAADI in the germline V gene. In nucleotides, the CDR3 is TGCGCCAGCAGTCTAAAACTAGGCAGGTCATCCTACAATGAGCAGTTCTTC. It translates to CASSLKLGRSSYNEQFF.

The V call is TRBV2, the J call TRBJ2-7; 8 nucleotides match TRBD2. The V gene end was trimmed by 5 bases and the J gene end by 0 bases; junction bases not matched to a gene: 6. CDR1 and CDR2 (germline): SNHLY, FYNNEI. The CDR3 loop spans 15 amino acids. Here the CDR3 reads CASSRQRERSYEQYF. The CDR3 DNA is TGTGCCAGCAGTCGTCAGCGGGAGCGCTCCTACGAGCAGTACTTC.

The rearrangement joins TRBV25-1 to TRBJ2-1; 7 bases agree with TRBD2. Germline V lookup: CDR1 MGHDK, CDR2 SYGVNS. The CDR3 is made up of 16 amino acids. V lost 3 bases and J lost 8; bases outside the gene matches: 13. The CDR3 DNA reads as TGTGCCAGCAGTGATATTGGGGGGAGGGGTACGGATGAGCAGTTCTTC. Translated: CASSDIGGRGTDEQFF.

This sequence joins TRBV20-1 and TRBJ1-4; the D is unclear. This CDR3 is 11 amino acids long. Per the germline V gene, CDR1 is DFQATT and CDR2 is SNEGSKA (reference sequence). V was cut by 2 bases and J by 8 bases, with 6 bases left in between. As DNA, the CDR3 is TGCAGTGCTAGACGACAAGAAAAACTGTTTTTT. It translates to CSARRQEKLFF.

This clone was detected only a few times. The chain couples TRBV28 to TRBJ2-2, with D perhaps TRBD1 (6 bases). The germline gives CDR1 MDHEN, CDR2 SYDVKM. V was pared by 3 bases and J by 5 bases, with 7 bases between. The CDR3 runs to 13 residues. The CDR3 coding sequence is TGTGCCAGCAGTTTCAGGGGAACCGGGGAGCTGTTTTTT. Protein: CASSFRGTGELFF. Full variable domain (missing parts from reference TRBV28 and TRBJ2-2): DVKVTQSSRYLVKRTGEKVFLECVQDMDHENMFWYRQDPGLGLRLIYFSYDVKMKEKGDIPEGYSVSREKKERFSLILESASTNQTSMYLCASSFRGTGELFFGEGSRLTVL.

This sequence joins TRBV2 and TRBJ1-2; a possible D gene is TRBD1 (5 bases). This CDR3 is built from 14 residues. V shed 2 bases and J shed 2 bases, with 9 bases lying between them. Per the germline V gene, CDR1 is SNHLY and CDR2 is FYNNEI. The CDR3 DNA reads TGTGCCAGCAGTGAATTCCAGGGAAACTATGGCTACACCTTC. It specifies CASSEFQGNYGYTF. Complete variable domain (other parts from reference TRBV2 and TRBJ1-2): EPEVTQTPSHQVTQMGQEVILRCVPISNHLYFYWYRQILGQKVEFLVSFYNNEISEKSEIFDDQFSVERPDGSNFTLKIRSTKLEDSAMYFCASSEFQGNYGYTFGSGTRLTVV.

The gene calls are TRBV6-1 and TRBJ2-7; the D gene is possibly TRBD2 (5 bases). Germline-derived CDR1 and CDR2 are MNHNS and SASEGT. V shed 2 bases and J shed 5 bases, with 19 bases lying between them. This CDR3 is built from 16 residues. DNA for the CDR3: TGTGCCAGCAGTGAATTAGCGTCAGGCGAACGGAACGAGCAGTACTTC. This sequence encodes CASSELASGERNEQYF.

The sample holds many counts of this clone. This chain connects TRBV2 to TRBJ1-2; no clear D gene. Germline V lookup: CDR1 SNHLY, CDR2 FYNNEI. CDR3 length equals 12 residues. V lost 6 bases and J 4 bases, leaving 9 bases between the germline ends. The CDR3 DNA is TGTGCCAGCAGAGGCGGTATCTATGGCTACACCTTC. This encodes CASRGGIYGYTF.

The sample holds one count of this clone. CDR3: CASSERLAGGPRDTQYF. The CDR3 DNA reads as TGTGCCAGCAGCGAGCGACTAGCGGGGGGGCCGAGAGATACGCAGTATTTT. This chain connects TRBV7-2 to TRBJ2-3; TRBD2 matches 14 bases. The CDR3 runs to 17 residues. CDR1 is SGHTA, CDR2 FQGNSA, per germline. Germline trimming cut 5 bases from V and 5 bases from J; bases unmatched to any gene: 9. The full variable domain, its missing parts supplied by reference TRBV7-2 and TRBJ2-3, is GAGVSQSPSNKVTEKGKDVELRCDPISGHTALYWYRQSLGQGLEFLIYFQGNSAPDKSGLPSDRFSAERTGGSVSTLTIQRTQQEDSAVYLCASSERLAGGPRDTQYFGPGTRLTVL.

CDR3 residues: CASSQLGDTQYF. The DNA for the CDR3 is TGTGCCAGCAGCCAACTAGGAGATACGCAGTATTTT. The rearrangement uses TRBV4-2 and TRBJ2-3; no reliable D call. Trimming stripped 2 bases from V and 5 bases from J, with 5 bases between. The germline CDR1 and CDR2 sequences are LGHNA and YNFKEQ. The CDR3 has 12 residues.

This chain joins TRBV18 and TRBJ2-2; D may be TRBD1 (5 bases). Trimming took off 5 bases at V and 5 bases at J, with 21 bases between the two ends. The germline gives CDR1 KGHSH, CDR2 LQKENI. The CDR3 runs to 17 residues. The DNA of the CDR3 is TGTGCCAGCTCAAGCCTCTCCCCGACAGTATGGACCGGGGAGCTGTTTTTT. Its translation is CASSSLSPTVWTGELFF.

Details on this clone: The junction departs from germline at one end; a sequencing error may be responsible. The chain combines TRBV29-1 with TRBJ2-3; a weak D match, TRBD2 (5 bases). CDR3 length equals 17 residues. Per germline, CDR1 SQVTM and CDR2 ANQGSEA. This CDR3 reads CSVEMVRGSQTQIRSFF. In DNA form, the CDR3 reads TGCAGCGTTGAAATGGTTCGGGGATCCCAAACACAGATACGCAGTTTTTTT.

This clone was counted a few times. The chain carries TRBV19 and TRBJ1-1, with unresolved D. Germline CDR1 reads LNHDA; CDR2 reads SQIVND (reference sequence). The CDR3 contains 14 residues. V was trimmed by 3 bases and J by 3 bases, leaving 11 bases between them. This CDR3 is CASSILAGDTEAFF. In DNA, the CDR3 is TGTGCCAGTAGTATTCTTGCCGGGGACACTGAAGCTTTCTTT.

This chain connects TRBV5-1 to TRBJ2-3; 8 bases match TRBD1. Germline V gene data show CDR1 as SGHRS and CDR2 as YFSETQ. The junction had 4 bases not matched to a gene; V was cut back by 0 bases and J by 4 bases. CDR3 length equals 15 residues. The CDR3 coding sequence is TGCGCCAGCAGCTTGGTGCAGGGGGCCGCAGATACGCAGTATTTT. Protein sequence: CASSLVQGAADTQYF. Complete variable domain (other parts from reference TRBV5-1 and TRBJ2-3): KAGVTQTPRYLIKTRGQQVTLSCSPISGHRSVSWYQQTPGQGLQFLFEYFSETQRNKGNFPGRFSGRQFSNSRSEMNVSTLELGDSALYLCASSLVQGAADTQYFGPGTRLTVL.

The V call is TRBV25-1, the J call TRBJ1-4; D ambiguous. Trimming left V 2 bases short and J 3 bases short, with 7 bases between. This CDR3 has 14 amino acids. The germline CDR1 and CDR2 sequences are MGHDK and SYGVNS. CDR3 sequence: CASSELGPNEKLFF. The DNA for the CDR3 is TGTGCCAGCAGTGAACTGGGCCCTAATGAAAAACTGTTTTTT.

CDR3 loop: CASSLNRGQNSPLHF. The CDR3 coding sequence is TGTGCCAGCAGCTTGAACAGGGGGCAAAATTCACCCCTCCACTTT. The chain links TRBV5-4 to TRBJ1-6, with 9 bases lining up with TRBD1. The CDR3 runs to 15 residues. Trimming took 1 base from V and 7 from J; bases not matched to a gene: 3. Germline CDR1 reads SGHNT; CDR2 reads YYREEE (reference sequence).

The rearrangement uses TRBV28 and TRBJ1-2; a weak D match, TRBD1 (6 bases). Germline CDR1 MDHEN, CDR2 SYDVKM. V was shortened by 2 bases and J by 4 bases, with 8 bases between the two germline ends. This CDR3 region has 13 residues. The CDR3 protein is CASSLPGAYGYTF. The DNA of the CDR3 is TGTGCCAGCAGTTTACCAGGGGCCTATGGCTACACCTTC.

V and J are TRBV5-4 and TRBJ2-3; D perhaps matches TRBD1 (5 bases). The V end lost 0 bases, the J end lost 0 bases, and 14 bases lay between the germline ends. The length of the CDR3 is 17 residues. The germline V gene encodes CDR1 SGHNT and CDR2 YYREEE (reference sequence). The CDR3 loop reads CASSLGARAVSTDTQYF. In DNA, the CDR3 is TGTGCCAGCAGCTTGGGGGCCAGGGCCGTCAGCACAGATACGCAGTATTTT.

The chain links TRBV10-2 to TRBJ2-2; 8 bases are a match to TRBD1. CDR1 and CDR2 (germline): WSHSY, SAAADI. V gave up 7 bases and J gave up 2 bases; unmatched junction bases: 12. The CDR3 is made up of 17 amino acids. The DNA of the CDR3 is TGCGCCAGCATCCTGAGCCGGGACAGGCCTAACACCGGGGAGCTGTTTTTT. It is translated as CASILSRDRPNTGELFF.

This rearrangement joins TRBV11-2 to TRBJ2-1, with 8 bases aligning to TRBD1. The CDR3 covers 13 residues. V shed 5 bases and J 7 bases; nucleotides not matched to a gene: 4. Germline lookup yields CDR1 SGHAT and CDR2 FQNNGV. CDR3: CASSKDRDNEQFF. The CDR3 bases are TGTGCCAGCAGCAAGGACAGGGATAATGAGCAGTTCTTC.

DNA of the CDR3: TGTGCCAGCAGCCCCTGGACTAGCGGGGGAACAGCAAGGCAGTATTTT. The encoded protein is CASSPWTSGGTARQYF. This chain uses TRBV5-4 with TRBJ2-3; 13 bases are shared with TRBD2. The CDR3 sequence is 16 residues long. V dropped 4 bases and J dropped 11; count of bases not matched to a gene: 13. CDR1 is SGHNT and CDR2 is YYREEE in the germline V gene (reference sequence). Full variable domain (missing parts from reference TRBV5-4 and TRBJ2-3): ETGVTQSPTHLIKTRGQQVTLRCSSQSGHNTVSWYQQALGQGPQFIFQYYREEENGRGNFPPRFSGLQFPNYSSELNVNALELDDSALYLCASSPWTSGGTARQYFGPGTRLTVL.

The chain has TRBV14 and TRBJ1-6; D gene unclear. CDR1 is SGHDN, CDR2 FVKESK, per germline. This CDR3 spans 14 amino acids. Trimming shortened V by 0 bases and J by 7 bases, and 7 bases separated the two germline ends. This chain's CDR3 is CASSQERGNSPLHF. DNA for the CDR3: TGTGCCAGCAGCCAAGAGCGAGGGAATTCACCCCTCCACTTT.

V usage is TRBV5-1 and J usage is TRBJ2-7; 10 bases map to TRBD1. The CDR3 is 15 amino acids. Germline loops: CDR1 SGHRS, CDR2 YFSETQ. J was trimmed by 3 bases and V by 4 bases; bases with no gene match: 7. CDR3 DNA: TGCGCCAGCAGCGGAGGGACAGGGGTTCTCTACGAGCAGTACTTC. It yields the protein CASSGGTGVLYEQYF. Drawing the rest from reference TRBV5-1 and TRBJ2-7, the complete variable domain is KAGVTQTPRYLIKTRGQQVTLSCSPISGHRSVSWYQQTPGQGLQFLFEYFSETQRNKGNFPGRFSGRQFSNSRSEMNVSTLELGDSALYLCASSGGTGVLYEQYFGPGTRLTVT.

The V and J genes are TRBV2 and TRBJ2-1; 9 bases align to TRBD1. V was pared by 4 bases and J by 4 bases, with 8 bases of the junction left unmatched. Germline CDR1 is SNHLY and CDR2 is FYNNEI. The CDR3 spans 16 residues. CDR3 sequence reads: CASSVPGTGSYNEQFF. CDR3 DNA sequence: TGTGCCAGCAGTGTTCCCGGGACAGGGTCTTACAATGAGCAGTTCTTC.

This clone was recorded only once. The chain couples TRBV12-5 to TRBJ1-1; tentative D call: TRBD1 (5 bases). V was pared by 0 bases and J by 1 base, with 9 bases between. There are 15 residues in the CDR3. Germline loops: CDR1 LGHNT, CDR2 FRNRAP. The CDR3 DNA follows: TGTGCTAGTGGTTTGGTACTTACAGGGAACACTGAAGCTTTCTTT. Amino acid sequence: CASGLVLTGNTEAFF.

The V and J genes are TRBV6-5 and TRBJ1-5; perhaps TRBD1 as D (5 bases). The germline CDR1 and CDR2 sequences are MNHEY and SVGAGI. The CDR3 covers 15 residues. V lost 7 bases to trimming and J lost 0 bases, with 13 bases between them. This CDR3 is CASTRTGDSNQPQHF. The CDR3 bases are TGTGCCAGCACTCGGACGGGGGATAGCAATCAGCCCCAGCATTTT.

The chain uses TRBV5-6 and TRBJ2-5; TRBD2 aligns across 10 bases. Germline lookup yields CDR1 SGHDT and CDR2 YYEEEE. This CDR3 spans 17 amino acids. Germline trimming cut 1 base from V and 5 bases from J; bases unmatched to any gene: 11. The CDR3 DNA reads TGTGCCAGCAGCTTGTTTACTAGCGGGGCCCGAAGTGAGACCCAGTACTTC. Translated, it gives CASSLFTSGARSETQYF.

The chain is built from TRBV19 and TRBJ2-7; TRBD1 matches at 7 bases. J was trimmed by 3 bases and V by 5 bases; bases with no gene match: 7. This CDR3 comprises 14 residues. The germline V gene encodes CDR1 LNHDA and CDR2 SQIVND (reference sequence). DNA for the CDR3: TGTGCCAGTAGTTCCCGACAGGGCGACTACGAGCAGTACTTC. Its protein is CASSSRQGDYEQYF.

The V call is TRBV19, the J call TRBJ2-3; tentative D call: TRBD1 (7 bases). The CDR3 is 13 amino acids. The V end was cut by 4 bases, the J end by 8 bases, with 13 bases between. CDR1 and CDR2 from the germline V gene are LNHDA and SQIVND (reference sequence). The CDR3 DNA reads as TGTGCCAGTAGTAAAAGACAGGGACTTACGCAGTATTTT. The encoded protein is CASSKRQGLTQYF.

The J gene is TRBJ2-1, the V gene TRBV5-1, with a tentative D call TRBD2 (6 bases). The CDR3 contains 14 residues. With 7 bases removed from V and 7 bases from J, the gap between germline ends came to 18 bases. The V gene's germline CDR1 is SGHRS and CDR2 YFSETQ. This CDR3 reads CASAREDGSNEQFF. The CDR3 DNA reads TGCGCCAGCGCCAGGGAAGACGGGAGTAATGAGCAGTTCTTC.